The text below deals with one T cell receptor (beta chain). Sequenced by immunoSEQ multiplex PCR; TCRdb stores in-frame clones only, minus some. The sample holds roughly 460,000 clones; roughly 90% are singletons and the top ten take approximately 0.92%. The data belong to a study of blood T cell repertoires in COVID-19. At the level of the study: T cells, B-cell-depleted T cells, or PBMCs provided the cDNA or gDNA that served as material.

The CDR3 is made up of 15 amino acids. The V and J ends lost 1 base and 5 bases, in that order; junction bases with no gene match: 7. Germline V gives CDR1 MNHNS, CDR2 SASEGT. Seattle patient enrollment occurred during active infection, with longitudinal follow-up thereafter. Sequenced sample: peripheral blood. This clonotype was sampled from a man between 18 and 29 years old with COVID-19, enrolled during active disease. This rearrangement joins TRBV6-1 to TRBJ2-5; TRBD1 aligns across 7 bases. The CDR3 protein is CASSEGGQARETQYF. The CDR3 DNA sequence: TGTGCCAGCAGTGAAGGCGGACAGGCGCGGGAGACCCAGTACTTC.